This TCR beta chain was sequenced in a study of blood T cell repertoires in COVID-19. Study in general: The study drew acute and convalescent COVID-19 samples from the United States, Italy and Spain.

A few counts support this clone. A COVID-19 case was met by exposed participants within 2 weeks before study entry. Authors' methods: The assay estimated nucleated cells by amplifying reference gene primers. Libraries were prepared by immunoSEQ multiplex PCR; TCRdb keeps only in-frame clonotypes and omits some of them. The DNA was the basis for D and trimming; V, J and clone size are from that table. Among about 150,000 clones listed, approximately 88% were seen once. Sample: PBMCs or T cells enriched from blood (not recorded which). The sequence was collected from a man aged 65 to 79 who had been exposed to COVID-19.

The CDR3 loop reads CASSELGTGDETQYF. The CDR3, as DNA: TGTGCCAGCAGTGAGCTCGGGACAGGGGATGAGACCCAGTACTTC. This chain connects TRBV6-1 to TRBJ2-5; 10 bases agree with TRBD1. The trim removed 3 bases at V and 5 bases at J, leaving 6 bases unmatched. The CDR3 runs 15 residues. Germline V gives CDR1 MNHNS, CDR2 SASEGT.